The 8 T cell receptor beta chains presented below share a single source sample, sequenced in a study of T cells after yellow fever vaccination. TCRdb re-called the 5' RACE reads through MiXCR, storing one row per CDR3 protein. Of under 400,000 distinct CDR3 sequences in the sample, around 10% were seen once. Sample: PBMCs, taken on the day of the first yellow fever vaccination. The receptors come from a young man who received the YFV17D yellow fever vaccine.

The gene calls are TRBV7-2 and TRBJ2-3; 8 bases map to TRBD2. This CDR3 has 15 amino acids. Germline V CDR1 and CDR2: SGHTA, FQGNSA. V gave up 11 bases and J gave up 0 bases; unmatched junction bases: 10. CDR3 protein: CASWRGAASTDTQYF. The DNA for the CDR3 is TGTGCCTCCTGGCGGGGGGCGGCTAGCACAGATACGCAGTATTTT.

The rearrangement links TRBV5-1 to TRBJ2-7; 7 bases map to TRBD1. V dropped 0 bases and J dropped 5; count of bases not matched to a gene: 5. CDR3 length: 14 amino acids. Germline CDR1 SGHRS, CDR2 YFSETQ. CDR3 DNA: TGCGCCAGCAGCTTGGGGGCGACAGGGCACGAGCAGTACTTC. Protein sequence: CASSLGATGHEQYF.

This clonotype was counted a few times. J is TRBJ2-7 and V is TRBV2; 7 bases are a match to TRBD1. The germline CDR1 and CDR2 sequences are SNHLY and FYNNEI. The CDR3 loop spans 11 amino acids. CDR3 DNA sequence: TGTGCCAGCAGTCTGGGAGACAGGGAGACAGTC. Translated, it gives CASSLGDRETV.

This clonotype was seen a handful of times. The rearrangement uses TRBV5-1 and TRBJ1-1; D possibly corresponds to TRBD1 (5 bases). The germline V and J ends were trimmed by 6 bases and 3 bases, with 12 bases remaining between them. CDR1 and CDR2 (germline): SGHRS, YFSETQ. This CDR3 spans 13 amino acids. Written as DNA, the CDR3 is TGCGCCAGCAATGAGGGGACGGACACTGAAGCTTTCTTT. This encodes CASNEGTDTEAFF.

This clonotype was detected only a few times. The rearrangement links TRBV7-3 to TRBJ2-1, with D maybe TRBD2 (6 bases). V was pared by 2 bases and J by 4 bases, with 9 bases between. In germline, CDR1 is SGHTA, CDR2 FQGTGA. This CDR3 spans 14 amino acids. CDR3 residues: CASSLGDWYNEQFF. In nucleotides, the CDR3 is TGTGCCAGCAGCTTAGGGGACTGGTACAATGAGCAGTTCTTC.

The CDR3 loop reads CAWILAYTEAFF. The CDR3 coding sequence is TGTGCCTGGATCTTAGCCTACACTGAAGCTTTCTTT. The chain uses TRBV30 and TRBJ1-1, with no clear D. This CDR3 comprises 12 residues. Germline V gives CDR1 GTSNPN, CDR2 SVGIG (reference sequence). The V and J ends lost 4 bases and 3 bases respectively, with 9 bases between them.

There are a few counts of this clonotype. The chain carries TRBV5-1 and TRBJ2-5; D tentatively reads TRBD1 or TRBD2 (5 bases each). The V end lost 4 bases, the J end lost 2 bases, and 15 bases lay between the germline ends. This CDR3 contains 15 residues. Germline CDR1 and CDR2: SGHRS and YFSETQ. The DNA for the CDR3 is TGCGCCAGCAGCCCCGAACCGGGACGGCAAGAGACCCAGTACTTC. It encodes CASSPEPGRQETQYF.

This clonotype was recorded many times. This chain uses TRBV11-2 with TRBJ2-5; a possible D gene is TRBD1 (6 bases). The V end lost 4 bases, the J end lost 0 bases, and 9 bases lay between the germline ends. In germline, CDR1 is SGHAT, CDR2 FQNNGV. CDR3 length: 14 amino acids. For the CDR3, the DNA is TGTGCCAGCAGCTCAGGGGTGTACCAAGAGACCCAGTACTTC. Its protein is CASSSGVYQETQYF. Full variable domain (remainder filled in from reference TRBV11-2 and TRBJ2-5): EAGVAQSPRYKIIEKRQSVAFWCNPISGHATLYWYQQILGQGPKLLIQFQNNGVVDDSQLPKDRFSAERLKGVDSTLKIQPAKLEDSAVYLCASSSGVYQETQYFGPGTRLLVL.